Sequencing of this T cell receptor (beta chain) was carried out in a study of blood T cell repertoires in COVID-19. For the study at large: Nucleic acid was either cDNA or gDNA, and it came from T cells, B-cell-depleted T cells, or PBMCs.

Original data processing: Reference gene primer amplification in the assay estimated nucleated cell counts. The repertoire was sequenced with immunoSEQ multiplex PCR; TCRdb's copy has only in-frame clones and lacks some. V and J calls and clone size are as listed in that table; D and trimming were resolved from the DNA. The repertoire holds around 150,000 clones, with 84% as singletons. Donors in Cohort 3 counted as recovered after two negative PCRs, clearance, or symptom resolution. Per germline, CDR1 MNHEY and CDR2 SVGAGI. V lost 7 bases to trimming and J lost 5 bases; unmatched junction nucleotides: 6. The CDR3 is 14 amino acids.

The material sequenced was PBMCs or T cells enriched from blood (not recorded which). The V gene is TRBV6-5, the J gene TRBJ1-5; 9 bases are shared with TRBD1. This receptor was taken from a man in his forties or fifties who had recovered from COVID-19. CDR3 nucleotide sequence: TGTGCCAGCACACGGGACAGGGCTTATCAGCCCCAGCATTTT. It is translated as CASTRDRAYQPQHF.